This T cell receptor beta chain was recovered during a study of CD8+ T cells in alopecia areata (dated by TCRdb to between 2018 and 2020). Concerning the study at large: The treated patients, all with moderate-to-severe alopecia areata, were enrolled in an open-label pilot trial of oral tofacitinib given at 5 to 10 mg twice daily. The study used high-throughput TCRbeta sequencing to examine T cell clonal expansion in alopecia areata, in both the C3H/HeJ mouse model and human patients. TCRbeta CDR3 regions were amplified by immunoSEQ multiplex PCR using 35 Vbeta forward and 13 Jbeta reverse primers. Human TCRbeta sequencing covered scalp tissue and sorted CD4+ and CD8+ peripheral blood T cells from patchy and totalis/universalis alopecia areata patients and healthy controls. Tofacitinib-treated patients had biopsies at baseline and at 4 and 24 weeks of treatment, with a later scalp biopsy in several patients. Scalp clonality was compared across normal scalp (n=4), patchy alopecia areata scalp (n=8), and alopecia totalis/universalis scalp (n=8). Patients stayed on tofacitinib for 6 to 18 months and then had 6 months of follow-up off drug so that delayed response and recurrence could be assessed. The RNA source kit depended on sample type: the PAXgene miRNA kit for fixed scalp, the miRNeasy kit for PBMCs, and the RNeasy kit for mouse skin. The SALT score, which quantifies the percentage of affected scalp surface area, was used to measure disease severity in treated patients. Results and caveats for the whole study, not just this receptor: TCR sequences shared between patients were less clear than in mice, possibly partly because of HLA diversity in the patient population. Lesional scalp, especially in alopecia totalis/universalis, showed higher clonality and more expanded CD8+ clones than normal scalp, suggesting antigenic drive. With tofacitinib, both scalp clonality and the number of expanded CD8+ clones among the top 100 scalp clones went down significantly. During tofacitinib treatment, many expanded lesional clones remained in scalp and blood, and this persistence may partly explain relapse after treatment is stopped. Because the treated cohort was small and included a single nonresponder, larger studies are needed to assess links between baseline CD8+ expansion and response. Unlike mouse skin, which is dominated by gammadelta T cells, normal human skin has resident alphabeta T cells that are also sequenced, and this complicates analysis of the scalp TCR repertoire.

With regard to this clone: There is no known antigen for this receptor. Base qualities were left out, and no much larger clone turns up one base away.

Preparation of the library involved the immunoSEQ multiplex PCR assay. For TCR sequencing, RNA was extracted from every sample and reverse transcribed into cDNA to serve as template. First-strand cDNA was synthesized with SuperScript III using a 2:1 mix of oligo-dT and random hexamers. A synthetic immune receptor repertoire was used to assess amplification bias, and residual bias was removed computationally. Regarding the original processing steps: Raw reads were preprocessed for error removal, and CDR3 was defined according to IMGT conventions as running from the conserved cysteine to phenylalanine. Clonality was calculated as 1 minus Shannon entropy normalized by log2 of the number of productive unique TCRs. CD4 or CD8 identity of scalp clones was inferred by cross-referencing scalp TCRbeta sequences with sorted blood CD4 and CD8 repertoires. TCRdb obtained this table from immuneACCESS and retained in-frame rearrangements with V and J assigned. These tables miss some clones; where compared with another copy, unresolved V genes account for less than half of the shortfall, and the remainder is unexplained. Clone size and the V and J calls come from that table; the DNA yielded D and trimming. The sample table holds about 200,000 clones, of which about three fifths were seen once. The ten largest clonotypes hold about 1.3% of the sample.

From a lookup of the germline V gene, CDR1 and CDR2 are SGHVS and FQNEAQ. CDR3 length: 13 amino acids, cysteine to phenylalanine. CDR3 DNA only is kept here, 39 bases in frame from base 1. The junction shows trimming of 5 bases on V and 5 bases on J, plus 13 bases between the germline ends. Sample treatment or condition, as interpreted from the label and publication: oral pan-JAK inhibitor, 5-10 mg twice daily. Peripheral blood and lesional scalp punch biopsies were obtained from patients with alopecia areata. After PBMCs were isolated by density centrifugation and stained for CD3, CD4 and CD8, a FACSAria was used to sort CD4+ and CD8+ T cells.

The starting material was CD4+ T cells sorted from blood, obtained around week 50, from a patient treated with tofacitinib. The sequence was collected from a human donor with alopecia areata. The V gene is TRBV7-8 and the J gene is TRBJ2-7; the D gene is not confidently resolved. The DNA is as follows: TGTGCCAGCAGCCCCGGCGTTTCGAACGAGCAGTACTTC. This encodes CASSPGVSNEQYF.